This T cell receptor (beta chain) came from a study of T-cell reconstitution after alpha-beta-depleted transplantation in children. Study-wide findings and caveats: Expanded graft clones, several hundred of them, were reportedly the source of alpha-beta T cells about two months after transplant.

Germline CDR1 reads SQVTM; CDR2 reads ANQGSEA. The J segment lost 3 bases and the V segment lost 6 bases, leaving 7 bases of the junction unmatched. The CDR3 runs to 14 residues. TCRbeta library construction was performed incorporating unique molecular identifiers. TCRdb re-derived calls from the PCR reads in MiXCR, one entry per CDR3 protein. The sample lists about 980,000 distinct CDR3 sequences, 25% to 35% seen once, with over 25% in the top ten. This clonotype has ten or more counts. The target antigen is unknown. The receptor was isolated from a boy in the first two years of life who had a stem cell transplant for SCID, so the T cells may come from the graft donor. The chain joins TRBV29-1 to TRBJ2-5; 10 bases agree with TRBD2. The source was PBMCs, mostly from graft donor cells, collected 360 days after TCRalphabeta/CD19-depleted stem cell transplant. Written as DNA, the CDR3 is TGCAGCGTCCGCCCCGGACTAGCGGAAGAGACCCAGTACTTC. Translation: CSVRPGLAEETQYF.